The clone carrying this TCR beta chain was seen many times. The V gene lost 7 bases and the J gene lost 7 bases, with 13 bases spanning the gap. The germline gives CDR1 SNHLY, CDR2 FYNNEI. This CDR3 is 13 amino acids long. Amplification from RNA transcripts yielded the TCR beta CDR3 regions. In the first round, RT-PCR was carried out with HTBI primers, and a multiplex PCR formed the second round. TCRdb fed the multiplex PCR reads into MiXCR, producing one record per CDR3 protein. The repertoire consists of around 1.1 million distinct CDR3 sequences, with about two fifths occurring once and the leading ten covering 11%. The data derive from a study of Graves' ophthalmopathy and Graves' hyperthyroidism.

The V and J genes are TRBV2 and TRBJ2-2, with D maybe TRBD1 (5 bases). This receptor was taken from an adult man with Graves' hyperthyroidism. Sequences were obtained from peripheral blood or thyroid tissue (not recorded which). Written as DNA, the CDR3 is TGTGCCAGCAAGGAAGGGGCCGGCGGGGAGCTGTTTTTT. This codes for CASKEGAGGELFF.